This T cell receptor beta chain was sequenced in a study of Tregs in tolerant kidney transplant recipients. The data were produced by immunoSEQ multiplex PCR, yet TCRdb's version contains in-frame clones alone and is incomplete. The sample gives about 72,000 clones, roughly 89% of which show up once; 9.5% to 13% is in the top ten. Notes on this clone: Its antigen remains unidentified.

Unstimulated Tregs (CD4+CD25+CD127-) and CD4+CD25- non-Tregs were sorted from PBMCs. V gave up 5 bases and J gave up 7 bases, with 10 bases separating them. In germline, CDR1 is LNHDA, CDR2 SQIVND (reference sequence). The CDR3 covers 12 residues. Study observations and caveats: Nucleotide sequences could not be compared across some patients' samples due to primer changes. Tolerant patients' donor-specific Tregs expanded beyond overall Tregs, suggesting antigen-driven growth. Activated donor B cell expansion appeared to reveal the most relevant donor-specific TCRbeta repertoire.

This TCR was sampled from a human donor who received a combined kidney and bone marrow transplant. The chain carries TRBV19 and TRBJ2-3; possible D gene TRBD2, 5 bases. The specimen comprised CD8+ T cells from blood, sampled before the transplant. CDR3 sequence: CASSPTGYTQYF. DNA for the CDR3: TGTGCCAGTAGTCCCACGGGATATACGCAGTATTTT.